This TCR beta chain was sequenced for a study of shared clonotypes between healthy human individuals. Method: immunoSEQ multiplex PCR; TCRdb's copy keeps in-frame clones and lacks some. This table holds roughly 1 million clones, about 74% found once. CDR1 is KGHSH, CDR2 LQKENI, per germline. V was cut by 3 bases and J by 4 bases, with 6 bases left in between. This CDR3 comprises 12 residues. This clone has a count of ten or more. The same CDR3 also results from other DNA sequences found in this sample. The receptor was isolated from a man aged 18-30 years in good health. Input material: memory CD4+ T cells sorted from blood. Indicated subset: CD45RA-negative fraction. The V and J genes are TRBV18 and TRBJ2-5; D uncertain. CDR3: CASSPGRETQYF. CDR3 DNA sequence: TGTGCCAGCTCACCGGGCAGAGAGACCCAGTACTTC.